The 17 T cell receptor beta chains listed next were all sequenced from one sample in a study of T cells after yellow fever vaccination. Each CDR3 protein is one row after TCRdb ran MiXCR on the 5' RACE reads. The data show some 400,000 distinct CDR3 sequences, around 20% seen once. The material was PBMCs, obtained before the yellow fever booster vaccination. These receptors were obtained from a man in his late teens or twenties who received the YFV17D yellow fever vaccine.

The V call is TRBV7-2, the J call TRBJ2-7; the match to TRBD1 covers 11 bases. Trimming took 3 bases from V and 6 from J; bases not matched to a gene: 4. The CDR3 is made up of 14 amino acids. The germline gives CDR1 SGHTA, CDR2 FQGNSA. Written as DNA, the CDR3 is TGTGCCAGCAGCTTTGGGACAGGGGGAACCGAGCAGTACGTC. Translated, it gives CASSFGTGGTEQYV.

V is TRBV12-3 or TRBV12-4 and J is TRBJ2-1, with no clear D. The CDR3 runs 12 residues. The V and J ends lost 3 bases and 7 bases respectively, with 7 bases between them. This chain's CDR3 is CASSFTPNEQFF. In DNA form, the CDR3 reads TGTGCCAGCAGTTTCACTCCAAATGAGCAGTTCTTC.

This sequence joins TRBV20-1 and TRBJ2-3, with 8 bases aligning to TRBD2. CDR1 DFQATT and CDR2 SNEGSKA come from the germline V gene (reference sequence). V dropped 7 bases and J dropped 9; count of bases not matched to a gene: 12. The CDR3 covers 13 residues. The CDR3 sequence: CSVGLEKRGTQYF. CDR3 bases: TGCAGTGTGGGACTAGAGAAAAGGGGGACGCAGTATTTT.

This clonotype came up a few times. The rearrangement uses TRBV4-3 and TRBJ2-6, with TRBD1 identical over 7 bases. The CDR3 extends over 20 amino acids. Germline V CDR1 and CDR2: LGHNA, YSLEER. Trimming removed 4 bases from V and 2 bases from J; junction bases left unmatched: 17. In DNA, the CDR3 is TGCGCCAGCAGCCCTTTCCACCCCGACAGGGATTATACTGGGGCCAACGTCCTGACTTTC. It yields the protein CASSPFHPDRDYTGANVLTF.

This clonotype turned up a few times. The V call is TRBV10-3, the J call TRBJ2-3; D unresolved. CDR3 length equals 13 residues. Germline V CDR1 and CDR2: ENHRY, SYGVKD. Deletions cut 4 bases from V and 6 bases from J, with 11 bases between. The CDR3 DNA reads TGTGCCATCAGTGGGAGCGTTCGGGATACGCAGTATTTT. This sequence encodes CAISGSVRDTQYF.

The chain links TRBV12-3 or TRBV12-4 to TRBJ1-3; D remains ambiguous. V was cut by 3 bases and J by 4 bases, with 10 bases left in between. CDR3 length: 14 residues. The CDR3 loop is CASSLWGVGNTIYF. CDR3 in DNA: TGTGCCAGCAGTTTGTGGGGAGTCGGAAACACCATATATTTT.

The genes are TRBV6-2 or TRBV6-3 and TRBJ2-7; a weak D match, TRBD1 (5 bases). Germline values: CDR1 MNHEY, CDR2 SVGEGT. The CDR3 has 13 residues. V was cut by 8 bases and J by 2 bases, with 13 bases left in between. The CDR3 DNA is TGTGCCAGCCGTCGGTCGGACACCTACGAGCAGTACTTC. It is translated as CASRRSDTYEQYF.

The CDR3 protein is CASTLRRVTGGTNYGYTF. For the CDR3, the DNA is TGCGCCAGCACCTTGAGGCGGGTTACAGGGGGGACTAACTATGGCTACACCTTC. This chain links TRBV4-1 with TRBJ1-2, with 8 bases lining up with TRBD1. The CDR3 length is 18 residues. Germline V gives CDR1 MGHRA, CDR2 YSYEKL. Trimming at V came to 7 bases and at J to 0 bases, leaving 16 bases not matched to a gene.

The table lists this clonotype with many counts. The chain links TRBV5-1 to TRBJ2-3, with D possibly TRBD1 on 5 matching bases. V gave up 6 bases and J gave up 0 bases, with 11 bases separating them. Germline CDR1 and CDR2: SGHRS and YFSETQ. This CDR3 is built from 14 residues. CDR3 nucleotide sequence: TGCGCCAGCAATAGGGGTGGAAGCACAGATACGCAGTATTTT. This encodes CASNRGGSTDTQYF.

The chain couples TRBV7-2 to TRBJ2-3, with D uncertain. Germline V CDR1 and CDR2: SGHTA, FQGNSA. Trimming took 5 bases from V and 9 from J, leaving 9 bases between them. The CDR3 has 11 residues. DNA of the CDR3: TGTGCCAGCAGCACCCTGGGAACGCAGTATTTT. Translated: CASSTLGTQYF.

This sequence joins TRBV4-1 and TRBJ1-5, with unresolved D. V lost 1 base and J lost 5, with 9 bases in between. The germline CDR1 and CDR2 sequences are MGHRA and YSYEKL. This CDR3 has 14 residues. CDR3 in DNA: TGCGCCAGCAGCCAAGGGCCAGGAGATCAGCCCCAGCATTTT. The encoded protein is CASSQGPGDQPQHF.

The table lists this clonotype with a few counts. This chain connects TRBV7-2 to TRBJ1-5, with 8 nucleotides matching TRBD1. This CDR3 is 16 amino acids long. In germline, CDR1 is SGHTA, CDR2 FQGNSA. V lost 0 bases to trimming and J lost 5 bases; unmatched junction nucleotides: 6. Here the CDR3 DNA reads TGTGCCAGCAGCTTAGCGGGGCAGGGGGCCGATCAGCCCCAGCATTTT. Its translation is CASSLAGQGADQPQHF.

This clonotype appeared a few times. V usage is TRBV4-3 and J usage is TRBJ1-4; no clear D gene. Germline V gives CDR1 LGHNA, CDR2 YSLEER. CDR3 length: 14 amino acids. Trimming removed 0 bases at V and 4 bases at J, with 6 bases between. The CDR3 here is CASSQDPVNEKLFF. For the CDR3, the DNA is TGCGCCAGCAGCCAAGACCCAGTTAATGAAAAACTGTTTTTT.

The chain has TRBV4-1 and TRBJ2-1; the D gene is possibly TRBD2 (6 bases). The CDR3 extends over 16 amino acids. Germline assignment: CDR1 MGHRA and CDR2 YSYEKL. V shed 1 base and J shed 7 bases, with 17 bases lying between them. The CDR3 DNA reads as TGCGCCAGCAGCCAAGCTATGCCGCTAGCGCAGAATGAGCAGTTCTTC. Translating it yields CASSQAMPLAQNEQFF.

This clonotype was picked up a small number of times. The CDR3 DNA reads TGTGCCAGCAGAACAGCGGGACCGAGAGGCTACACCTTC. Translated, it gives CASRTAGPRGYTF. The chain is built from TRBV6-5 and TRBJ1-2, with a weak D call TRBD1 (5 bases). The length of the CDR3 is 13 residues. The V gene's germline CDR1 is MNHEY and CDR2 SVGAGI. Trimming removed 6 bases at V and 8 bases at J, with 16 bases between.

V is TRBV7-3 and J is TRBJ2-5; 9 bases are a match to TRBD2. CDR3 length: 15 residues. J gave up 3 bases and V 8 bases, and 10 bases lay outside the gene matches. Germline V CDR1 and CDR2: SGHTA, FQGTGA. The DNA of the CDR3 is TGTGCCAGCGCCGAGGGACTAGCTCGGGAAGAGACCCAGTACTTC. Protein sequence: CASAEGLAREETQYF.

This clonotype showed up just a few times. An end of the junction differs from the germline gene, which may be a read error. The CDR3 DNA follows: TGTTCCAGCAGTTACTTGGGGAATGAGCAGTTCTTC. It codes for CSSSYLGNEQFF. The chain uses TRBV6-5 and TRBJ2-1, with D uncertain. This CDR3 is 12 amino acids long. CDR1 and CDR2 from the germline V gene are MNHEY and SVGAGI.